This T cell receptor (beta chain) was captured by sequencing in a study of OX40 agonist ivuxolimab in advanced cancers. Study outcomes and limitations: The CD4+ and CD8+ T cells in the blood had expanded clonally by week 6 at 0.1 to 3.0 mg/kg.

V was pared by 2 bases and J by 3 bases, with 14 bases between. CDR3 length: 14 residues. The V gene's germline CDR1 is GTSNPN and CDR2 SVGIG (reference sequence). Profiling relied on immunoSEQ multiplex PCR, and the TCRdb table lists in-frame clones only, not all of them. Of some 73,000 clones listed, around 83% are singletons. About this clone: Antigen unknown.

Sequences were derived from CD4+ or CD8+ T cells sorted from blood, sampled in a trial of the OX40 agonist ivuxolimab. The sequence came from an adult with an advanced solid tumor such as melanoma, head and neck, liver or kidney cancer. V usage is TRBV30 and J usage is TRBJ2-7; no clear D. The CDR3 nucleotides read TGTGCCTGGAGTCCACTCTCTGGGCTCTACGAGCAGTACTTC. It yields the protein CAWSPLSGLYEQYF.